The clone carrying this T cell receptor (beta chain) was seen only a few times. No antigen is known for it. These data come from a study of CD8+ T cells in alopecia areata. Study-level information: Tofacitinib treatment spanned 6 to 18 months, with 6 months off drug afterward. Study-level results: Clonality in the scalp and expanded CD8+ clones ranked among the top 100 were significantly decreased by tofacitinib. As there was one nonresponder, how baseline CD8+ expansion relates to response remains uncertain. Clonality was higher in lesional than normal scalp, especially in alopecia totalis/universalis.

Germline-derived CDR1 and CDR2 are SQVTM and ANQGSEA. Trimming took 8 bases from V and 2 from J, leaving 14 bases between them. The CDR3 totals 13 residues. RNA extraction and reverse transcription yielded cDNA as sequencing template. Method: immunoSEQ multiplex PCR; TCRdb's copy keeps in-frame clones and lacks some. The sample records roughly 46,000 clones, 50% to 70% being singletons. The sample's treatment: oral pan-JAK inhibitor, 5-10 mg twice daily. The sequencing used CD8+ T cells sorted from blood, collected at week 4, from a patient treated with tofacitinib. The TCR was taken from a human donor with alopecia areata. J is TRBJ2-3 and V is TRBV29-1; D remains ambiguous. For the CDR3, the DNA is TGCAGCATACCGGTGCTCCCCACAGATACGCAGTATTTT. It is translated as CSIPVLPTDTQYF.